This T cell receptor beta chain was sequenced for a study of OX40 agonist ivuxolimab in advanced cancers. Study-wide findings and caveats: Patients who responded partially at 0.1-3.0 mg/kg showed clonal expansion ranking among the lowest.

Looked up from germline, CDR1 is SGHAT and CDR2 is FQDESV (reference sequence). The ends were cut back, 4 bases at V and 4 bases at J, with 7 bases in the middle. CDR3 length equals 12 residues. Comments on this clone: Antigen specificity is unknown.

Autoimmune disease history or systemic immunosuppression barred patients. TCRdb's copy holds only in-frame clones and misses some; the assay was immunoSEQ multiplex PCR. The sample lists about 44,000 clones, about nine tenths occurring once. The gene calls are TRBV11-1 and TRBJ2-5; no reliable D call. The origin of this receptor is an adult with an advanced solid tumor such as melanoma, head and neck, liver or kidney cancer. Sequencing was performed on CD4+ or CD8+ T cells sorted from blood, taken in a trial of the OX40 agonist ivuxolimab. The CDR3 spells CASSSQLETQYF. CDR3 DNA: TGTGCCAGCAGCTCCCAGCTAGAGACCCAGTACTTC.